These 32 T cell receptor beta chains were sequenced from one sample in a study of T cell responses to AZD1222 COVID-19 vaccine. Sequencing was performed with immunoSEQ multiplex PCR; in TCRdb, only in-frame clones are kept and a portion is missing. Of over 110,000 clones in the sample, 90% to 95% are singletons; the top ten hold roughly 12%. Sequenced here: peripheral blood, sampled after recovery from COVID-19. All receptors come from an adult who had recovered from COVID-19.

The V gene is TRBV30, the J gene TRBJ1-2, with D unresolved. CDR3 length: 13 residues. Trimming took off 2 bases at V and 7 bases at J, with 14 bases between the two ends. Per the germline V gene, CDR1 is GTSNPN and CDR2 is SVGIG (reference sequence). CDR3 coding DNA: TGTGCCTGGAGTTTGCCGGGTTTCGGTGGCTACACCTTC. It specifies CAWSLPGFGGYTF.

This chain links TRBV5-1 with TRBJ1-5, with TRBD1 identical over 7 bases. V shed 4 bases, J shed 7 bases, and the junction held 11 bases outside the gene matches. CDR1 is SGHRS and CDR2 is YFSETQ in the germline V gene. This CDR3 is built from 15 residues. CDR3 region: CASSPVGTDGQPQHF. CDR3 nucleotide sequence: TGCGCCAGCAGCCCCGTCGGGACAGATGGGCAGCCCCAGCATTTT.

The chain carries TRBV18 and TRBJ2-5, with D unresolved. Germline CDR1 and CDR2: KGHSH and LQKENI. The V and J ends lost 3 bases and 13 bases respectively, with 24 bases between them. The CDR3 is 15 residues long. The CDR3 spells CASSPAILRTKRGYF. DNA of the CDR3: TGTGCCAGCTCACCGGCTATTCTTCGTACCAAGAGAGGGTACTTC.

This clone was recorded only once. The CDR3 loop is CASSLADRGRGNNEQFF. CDR3 sequence (DNA): TGCGCCAGCAGCTTGGCCGATCGCGGGAGGGGGAACAATGAGCAGTTCTTC. The rearrangement uses TRBV5-1 and TRBJ2-1; 9 bases are shared with TRBD2. The CDR3 totals 17 residues. V was clipped by 0 bases and J by 5 bases; unmatched bases: 9. Germline CDR1 and CDR2: SGHRS and YFSETQ.

The chain recombines TRBV30 with TRBJ1-3; no definite D call. Germline values: CDR1 GTSNPN, CDR2 SVGIG (reference sequence). This CDR3 contains 14 residues. V was clipped by 1 base and J by 2 bases, with 9 bases between them. The CDR3 DNA sequence: TGTGCCTGGAGTGGAAGGAGGACTGGAAACACCATATATTTT. Encoded protein: CAWSGRRTGNTIYF.

The J gene is TRBJ1-1, the V gene TRBV6-5; D remains ambiguous. CDR1 is MNHEY, CDR2 SVGAGI, per germline. V lost 10 bases and J 4 bases, leaving 10 bases between the germline ends. CDR3 length: 11 amino acids. The CDR3 here is CATHRGTEAFF. Written as DNA, the CDR3 is TGTGCCACTCACCGGGGCACTGAAGCTTTCTTT.

This rearrangement joins TRBV6-1 to TRBJ2-1, with D perhaps matching TRBD1 or TRBD2 (5 bases each). The germline V and J ends were trimmed by 3 bases and 0 bases, with 9 bases remaining between them. This CDR3 comprises 15 residues. CDR1 MNHNS and CDR2 SASEGT come from the germline V gene. DNA of the CDR3: TGTGCCAGCAGTGAGGGGGTTACCTCCTACAATGAGCAGTTCTTC. This translates into CASSEGVTSYNEQFF.

The chain couples TRBV27 to TRBJ1-4, with 8 nucleotides matching TRBD1. J was trimmed by 3 bases and V by 4 bases; bases with no gene match: 7. This CDR3 comprises 16 residues. Germline CDR1 reads MNHEY; CDR2 reads SMNVEV (reference sequence). The CDR3 DNA reads TGTGCCAGCAGTTCCAGGGGGCGCTGGGCTAATGAAAAACTGTTTTTT. Translation: CASSSRGRWANEKLFF. The whole variable domain, filled in from reference TRBV27 and TRBJ1-4, reads EAQVTQNPRYLITVTGKKLTVTCSQNMNHEYMSWYRQDPGLGLRQIYYSMNVEVTDKGDVPEGYKVSRKEKRNFPLILESPSPNQTSLYFCASSSRGRWANEKLFFGSGTQLSVL.

The chain has TRBV6-1 and TRBJ2-7; TRBD2 aligns across 8 bases. V shed 3 bases, J shed 6 bases, and the junction held 10 bases outside the gene matches. The CDR3 is 15 amino acids. Germline assignment: CDR1 MNHNS and CDR2 SASEGT. The CDR3 reads CASSENAGRASEQYF. The CDR3 DNA follows: TGTGCCAGCAGTGAGAATGCCGGGAGGGCCTCCGAGCAGTACTTC.

The V gene is TRBV6-5, the J gene TRBJ2-1; D unresolved. Germline lookup yields CDR1 MNHEY and CDR2 SVGAGI. The CDR3 totals 14 residues. The V end was cut by 2 bases, the J end by 0 bases, with 5 bases between. CDR3 sequence: CASSYQSSYNEQFF. CDR3 DNA sequence: TGTGCCAGCAGTTACCAGAGCTCCTACAATGAGCAGTTCTTC.

The chain joins TRBV9 to TRBJ2-1; TRBD2 is a possible D gene (7 bases). Germline lookup yields CDR1 SGDLS and CDR2 YYNGEE. With 0 bases removed from V and 7 bases from J, the gap between germline ends came to 14 bases. The CDR3 runs 15 residues. CDR3 DNA: TGTGCCAGCAGCGTAGGGGGGCGGGAGTGGAATGAGCAGTTCTTC. It encodes CASSVGGREWNEQFF.

This clone appeared once. The chain carries TRBV28 and TRBJ1-5, with TRBD1 matching over 7 bases. V gave up 5 bases and J gave up 7 bases; unmatched junction bases: 11. The CDR3 is 15 residues long. CDR1 and CDR2 from the germline V gene are MDHEN and SYDVKM. The CDR3 DNA follows: TGTGCCAGCAGTCCGAAAACAGGGGTGAGGCAGCCCCAGCATTTT. The encoded protein is CASSPKTGVRQPQHF.

The chain recombines TRBV11-2 with TRBJ1-5; D unclear. V lost 5 bases and J 4 bases, leaving 6 bases between the germline ends. The CDR3 length is 12 residues. Germline CDR1 is SGHAT and CDR2 is FQNNGV. The CDR3 DNA follows: TGTGCCAGCAGCCTCTCGAATCAGCCCCAGCATTTT. Residues: CASSLSNQPQHF.

The table lists this clone with a count of one. V usage is TRBV7-9 and J usage is TRBJ1-2; 7 nucleotides align to TRBD1. This CDR3 region has 12 residues. J gave up 5 bases and V 6 bases, and 3 bases lay outside the gene matches. Germline values: CDR1 SEHNR, CDR2 FQNEAQ (reference sequence). The CDR3 nucleotides read TGTGCCAGCAGACCAGGGGGTTATGGCTACACCTTC. Protein product: CASRPGGYGYTF.

V is TRBV28 and J is TRBJ1-1; a weak D match, TRBD1 (5 bases). Germline CDR1 reads MDHEN; CDR2 reads SYDVKM. The CDR3 runs 14 residues. The germline V and J ends were trimmed by 3 bases and 4 bases, with 12 bases remaining between them. The chain's CDR3 is CASSFQTRATEAFF. The CDR3 DNA sequence: TGTGCCAGCAGTTTCCAGACCAGGGCCACTGAAGCTTTCTTT.

The J gene is TRBJ1-3, the V gene TRBV3-1 (or the pseudogene TRBV3-2); D is possibly TRBD1 (5 bases). The germline gives CDR1 LGHDT, CDR2 YNNKEL (reference sequence). V shed 4 bases and J shed 2 bases, with 6 bases lying between them. The CDR3 contains 13 residues. The CDR3 nucleotides are TGTGCCAGCAGCCCCAGGGCTGGAAACACCATATATTTT. Translation: CASSPRAGNTIYF.

The chain is built from TRBV7-9 and TRBJ2-5, with 8 bases lining up with TRBD2. Losses at the gene ends were 3 bases for V and 3 bases for J; bases not matched to a gene: 6. The CDR3 length is 15 residues. CDR1 and CDR2 (germline): SEHNR, FQNEAQ (reference sequence). CDR3 in DNA: TGTGCCAGCAGCTTGAGGGGAGCGGGAGAAGAGACCCAGTACTTC. Protein: CASSLRGAGEETQYF.

V and J are TRBV4-1 and TRBJ2-5; tentative D call: TRBD1 (7 bases). The germline CDR1 and CDR2 sequences are MGHRA and YSYEKL. V gave up 1 base and J gave up 4 bases, with 16 bases separating them. This CDR3 has 16 residues. The CDR3 here is CASSQGRGRDIETQYF. CDR3 nucleotide sequence: TGCGCCAGCAGCCAAGGGAGGGGGCGCGATATAGAGACCCAGTACTTC.

The J gene is TRBJ2-7, the V gene TRBV5-5, with 10 bases identical to TRBD1. V shed 2 bases and J 5 bases; nucleotides not matched to a gene: 7. The CDR3 totals 15 residues. The germline V gene has CDR1 SGHKS and CDR2 YYEKEE (reference sequence). CDR3 protein: CASSLGTGADNEQYF. CDR3 nucleotide sequence: TGTGCCAGCAGCTTAGGGACAGGGGCGGACAACGAGCAGTACTTC.

CDR3 in DNA: TGTGCCAGCTCACCACCGTCCGTGGGAGATACGCAGTATTTT. This sequence encodes CASSPPSVGDTQYF. The chain has TRBV18 and TRBJ2-3; D gene uncertain. Germline loops: CDR1 KGHSH, CDR2 LQKENI. The V end lost 0 bases, the J end lost 5 bases, and 9 bases lay between the germline ends. The CDR3 runs 14 residues.

This clone has just one count. The chain carries TRBV11-3 and TRBJ2-1; 11 nucleotides line up with TRBD1. Germline CDR1 is SGHNT and CDR2 is YENEEA. The CDR3 runs 15 residues. The V segment lost 5 bases and the J segment 6 bases; nucleotides outside the gene matches: 6. The CDR3 region has the DNA TGTGCCAGCAGCCTGGGACAGGGGGAACGCAATGAGCAGTTCTTC. This encodes CASSLGQGERNEQFF.

The genes are TRBV7-9 and TRBJ2-7; the match to TRBD2 covers 9 bases. The CDR3 runs 15 residues. CDR1 SEHNR and CDR2 FQNEAQ come from the germline V gene (reference sequence). Unmatched junction bases numbered 7, after V lost 5 bases and J lost 2 bases. CDR3 DNA sequence: TGTGCCAGCAGCCCGCGACTAGCGGAAACCTACGAGCAGTACTTC. The encoded protein is CASSPRLAETYEQYF.

V gene TRBV29-1 combines with J gene TRBJ2-3, with D possibly being TRBD2 (7 bases). CDR1 is SQVTM and CDR2 is ANQGSEA in the germline V gene. The V end lost 6 bases, the J end lost 3 bases, and 19 bases lay between the germline ends. The CDR3 extends over 15 amino acids. CDR3 in amino acids: CSVGPQGGGTDTQYF. CDR3 bases: TGCAGCGTCGGCCCCCAGGGAGGGGGTACAGATACGCAGTATTTT.

CDR3 sequence (DNA): TGTGCCAGTAGTTGGACTAGCGGGAGAGGGGTCGGGGAGCTGTTTTTT. Protein: CASSWTSGRGVGELFF. The chain combines TRBV19 with TRBJ2-2; 13 bases line up with TRBD2. This CDR3 spans 16 amino acids. The ends lost 5 bases at V and 7 bases at J; junction bases unmatched: 7. Germline assignment: CDR1 LNHDA and CDR2 SQIVND (reference sequence).

The chain has TRBV30 and TRBJ1-2; no clear D. The CDR3 is 13 residues long. V was shortened by 0 bases and J by 8 bases, with 13 bases between the two germline ends. Germline V gene sequence: CDR1 GTSNPN, CDR2 SVGIG (reference sequence). Here the CDR3 DNA reads TGTGCCTGGAGTGTACGCCAGGAGAGGGGCTACACCTTC. Amino acids: CAWSVRQERGYTF.

This clone showed up just once. The chain uses TRBV20-1 and TRBJ2-5; D is unclear. The V end lost 8 bases, the J end lost 2 bases, and 9 bases lay between the germline ends. This CDR3 has 11 amino acids. Per germline, CDR1 DFQATT and CDR2 SNEGSKA (reference sequence). The CDR3 sequence: CSPGLQETQYF. The CDR3 bases are TGCAGTCCCGGGCTACAAGAGACCCAGTACTTC.

J is TRBJ1-1 and V is TRBV9; D is unclear. The CDR3 runs 12 residues. Trimming removed 2 bases at V and 3 bases at J, with 5 bases between. Germline lookup yields CDR1 SGDLS and CDR2 YYNGEE. The CDR3 reads CASSVGDTEAFF. In DNA form, the CDR3 reads TGTGCCAGCAGCGTGGGTGACACTGAAGCTTTCTTT.

The chain joins TRBV6-1 to TRBJ1-1; no clear D. The CDR3 runs 13 residues. CDR1 and CDR2 (germline): MNHNS, SASEGT. V lost 3 bases to trimming and J lost 5 bases, with 10 bases between them. The CDR3 reads CASSDYMATEAFF. CDR3 sequence (DNA): TGTGCCAGCAGTGATTATATGGCAACTGAAGCTTTCTTT.

This clone has only one observation. The V call is TRBV27, the J call TRBJ2-7; TRBD2 might be the D (6 bases). Germline CDR1 reads MNHEY; CDR2 reads SMNVEV (reference sequence). V was shortened by 5 bases and J by 0 bases, with 26 bases between the two germline ends. CDR3 length: 19 amino acids. CDR3: CASSTLRGTPPLSSYEQYF. DNA of the CDR3: TGTGCCAGCAGTACGCTGCGGGGTACCCCTCCCTTAAGCTCCTACGAGCAGTACTTC.

On this clone: A read error may produce the germline difference seen at one junction end. The chain joins TRBV7-7 to TRBJ2-7, with 11 positions matching TRBD1. Germline V lookup: CDR1 SSHAT, CDR2 FNYEAQ (reference sequence). The CDR3 extends over 17 amino acids. The CDR3 DNA is TGTGCTAGCAGCCCCGGGACAGGGGGAGCCGGCTCCTACGAGCAGTACTTC. Its translation is CASSPGTGGAGSYEQYF.

The V and J genes are TRBV6-1 and TRBJ2-7, with no clear D. The CDR3 extends over 14 amino acids. Germline-derived CDR1 and CDR2 are MNHNS and SASEGT. The V end lost 1 base, the J end lost 3 bases, and 10 bases lay between the germline ends. The CDR3 is CASSEGAFIYEQYF. In nucleotides, the CDR3 is TGTGCCAGCAGTGAAGGGGCATTCATCTACGAGCAGTACTTC.

V is TRBV3-1 (or the pseudogene TRBV3-2) and J is TRBJ2-1; the D is unclear. The germline V gene has CDR1 LGHDT and CDR2 YNNKEL (reference sequence). V was clipped by 3 bases and J by 0 bases, with 3 bases between them. The CDR3 runs 13 residues. CDR3 residues: CASSQYSYNEQFF. The CDR3 nucleotides read TGTGCCAGCAGCCAGTACTCCTACAATGAGCAGTTCTTC.